The following is a T cell receptor beta chain sequence with its context. The data originate from a study of T cell changes during pregnancy in multiple sclerosis. Profiling relied on immunoSEQ multiplex PCR, and the TCRdb table lists in-frame clones only, not all of them. The sample lists roughly 110,000 clones, more than 80% seen once, with 1.6% in the top ten. Between the trimmed V and J ends, which lost 8 bases and 0 bases, there was a span of 11 bases. CDR3 length equals 14 residues. Per the germline V gene, CDR1 is MDHEN and CDR2 is SYDVKM. The sequenced sample was peripheral blood, obtained before pregnancy. The chain links TRBV28 to TRBJ2-1; D may be TRBD2 (6 bases). This receptor was obtained from a female donor with multiple sclerosis, enrolled in a pregnancy study. CDR3 nucleotide sequence: TGTGCCAGCGGGAGGACTCACTCCTACAATGAGCAGTTCTTC. Protein: CASGRTHSYNEQFF.